The 11 T cell receptor beta chains reported below all come from one sample, sequenced in a study of sequential checkpoint blockade in melanoma. Indicated treatment: randomized to nivolumab then ipilimumab (arm A) or the reverse (arm B). The data were produced by immunoSEQ multiplex PCR, yet TCRdb's version contains in-frame clones alone and is incomplete. The sample consists of 20,000 to 25,000 clones, 70% to 90% of them appearing once. The sequences come from CD8+ T cells sorted from blood (inferred from file names), collected from a patient given nivolumab and ipilimumab in sequence. These receptors all come from a human donor with melanoma.

This clone is termed medium-sized (0.01 to 0.1%). V is TRBV6-1 and J is TRBJ2-7, with 13 bases lining up with TRBD2. The germline CDR1 and CDR2 sequences are MNHNS and SASEGT. The CDR3 covers 15 residues. The J segment lost 5 bases and the V segment lost 1 base, leaving 2 bases of the junction unmatched. CDR3 DNA sequence: TGTGCCAGCAGTGAAGGGACTAGCGGGAGTAACGAGCAGTACTTC. Its protein product is CASSEGTSGSNEQYF.

The V gene is TRBV29-1, the J gene TRBJ2-3, with D possibly TRBD2 on 6 matching bases. V was cut by 6 bases and J by 2 bases, with 27 bases left in between. This CDR3 contains 18 residues. The germline V gene has CDR1 SQVTM and CDR2 ANQGSEA. In DNA, the CDR3 is TGCAGCGTGGGCGGGACTGACGACTCCTCTGAATACACAGATACGCAGTATTTT. Its translation: CSVGGTDDSSEYTDTQYF.

The V call is TRBV29-1, the J call TRBJ2-3, with D possibly matching TRBD1 (7 bases). Germline V lookup: CDR1 SQVTM, CDR2 ANQGSEA. V lost 6 bases and J lost 5, with 18 bases in between. This CDR3 comprises 14 residues. The CDR3 spells CSVIPLAGGDTQYF. The CDR3 DNA follows: TGCAGCGTGATCCCACTAGCAGGGGGAGATACGCAGTATTTT.

The chain combines TRBV4-3 with TRBJ1-5, with TRBD1 identical over 7 bases. Germline V gene data show CDR1 as LGHNA and CDR2 as YSLEER. Trimming removed 2 bases from V and 1 base from J; junction bases left unmatched: 5. The CDR3 extends over 16 amino acids. The CDR3 sequence: CASSQYLGQSNQPQHF. The CDR3 coding sequence is TGCGCCAGCAGCCAATATCTGGGACAGAGCAATCAGCCCCAGCATTTT.

Concerning this clone: The DNA is omitted, as the CDR3 cannot be located on it reliably, and the CDR3 follows TCRdb's listing. The V gene is TRBV13, the J gene TRBJ1-1. Including both end residues, the CDR3 is 16 amino acids long. Looked up from germline, CDR1 is PRHDT and CDR2 is FYEKMQ (reference sequence). The CDR3 protein is CASIPGVGLGNTEASF.

The V call is TRBV28, the J call TRBJ2-7; TRBD2 matches at 7 bases. In germline, CDR1 is MDHEN, CDR2 SYDVKM. The length of the CDR3 is 15 residues. V shed 6 bases, J shed 9 bases, and the junction held 17 bases outside the gene matches. The CDR3 loop reads CASSPLADAYDGQYF. The CDR3, as DNA: TGTGCCAGCAGCCCTCTAGCGGATGCCTACGATGGGCAGTACTTC. Drawing the rest from reference TRBV28 and TRBJ2-7, the complete variable domain is DVKVTQSSRYLVKRTGEKVFLECVQDMDHENMFWYRQDPGLGLRLIYFSYDVKMKEKGDIPEGYSVSREKKERFSLILESASTNQTSMYLCASSPLADAYDGQYFGPGTRLTVT.

The CDR3 DNA sequence: TGTGCCAGCAGTTACGAAAGAGGGGGGGGCGAAACTGAAGCTTTCTTT. It translates to CASSYERGGGETEAFF. The genes are TRBV6-6 and TRBJ1-1; D is possibly TRBD1 (6 bases). Germline CDR1 and CDR2: MNHNY and SVGAGI (reference sequence). The V end lost 2 bases, the J end lost 5 bases, and 18 bases lay between the germline ends. There are 16 residues in the CDR3.

V and J are TRBV2 and TRBJ2-1, with TRBD1 matching over 7 bases. V gave up 11 bases and J gave up 5 bases; unmatched junction bases: 12. This CDR3 has 14 amino acids. CDR1 is SNHLY, CDR2 FYNNEI, per germline. CDR3 loop: CAAGGQKVNNEQFF. The CDR3 nucleotides are TGTGCCGCAGGGGGACAGAAAGTAAACAATGAGCAGTTCTTC.

This sequence joins TRBV4-1 and TRBJ2-5; 12 bases align to TRBD2. V lost 4 bases to trimming and J lost 5 bases; unmatched junction nucleotides: 8. There are 16 residues in the CDR3. CDR1 MGHRA and CDR2 YSYEKL come from the germline V gene. CDR3 sequence reads: CASSLRLAGEGETQYF. CDR3 DNA: TGCGCCAGCAGCCTTAGACTAGCGGGGGAGGGTGAGACCCAGTACTTC.

This clone has just a few counts. The chain uses TRBV7-9 and TRBJ2-1; 10 nucleotides line up with TRBD2. Germline CDR1 and CDR2: SEHNR and FQNEAQ (reference sequence). The CDR3 has 15 residues. The V gene end was trimmed by 0 bases and the J gene end by 7 bases; junction bases not matched to a gene: 3. Here the CDR3 DNA reads TGTGCCAGCAGCTTAGCAGCGGGGGGGCCAAATGAGCAGTTCTTC. As protein: CASSLAAGGPNEQFF.

The CDR3 spells CASSYSEGNEQFF. CDR3 sequence (DNA): TGTGCCAGCAGTTACTCGGAGGGGAATGAGCAGTTCTTC. The chain combines TRBV6-5 with TRBJ2-1; TRBD2 is a possible D gene (6 bases). CDR3 length: 13 residues. Germline V gene sequence: CDR1 MNHEY, CDR2 SVGAGI. Trimming took off 0 bases at V and 7 bases at J, with 7 bases between the two ends.